This TCR beta chain was captured by sequencing in a study of Graves' ophthalmopathy and Graves' hyperthyroidism. Study conclusions and caveats: From stable hyperthyroidism, ophthalmopathy was separated by a 13-signature model with about 88% sensitivity and over 70% specificity.

This CDR3 has 13 residues. From germline, CDR1 is DFQATT and CDR2 SNEGSKA (reference sequence). V shed 8 bases and J 0 bases; nucleotides not matched to a gene: 5. This clonotype was found a few times. Antigen: not known. TCR beta CDR3 regions were amplified from RNA transcripts. A first-round RT-PCR used HTBI primers, followed by a second-round multiplex PCR. TCRdb redid the calling of the multiplex PCR reads with MiXCR, one entry per CDR3 protein. Here the sample spans 650,000 to 900,000 distinct CDR3 sequences, roughly 40% being singletons. From fresh peripheral blood, over 9 ml in volume, the PBMCs were obtained.

This receptor was taken from an adult man with Graves' ophthalmopathy. The source material was peripheral blood. The chain combines TRBV20-1 with TRBJ1-1, with 8 nucleotides matching TRBD1. CDR3 sequence: CSPWTGMNTEAFF. In nucleotides, the CDR3 is TGCAGTCCCTGGACAGGGATGAACACTGAAGCTTTCTTT.